This T cell receptor beta chain is from a study of technical replicates of blood from a few donors. This table comes from immunoSEQ multiplex PCR, and its TCRdb copy is limited to in-frame clones, with some not included. The table records 50,000 to 60,000 clones, 90% to 95% of them present only once. CDR1 MNHEY and CDR2 SVGAGI come from the germline V gene. Trimming left V 8 bases short and J 2 bases short, with 10 bases between. This CDR3 has 12 amino acids. The sequence was collected from a human donor in good health. Some clones in this sample may be carry-over from other donors' samples. The V call is TRBV6-5, the J call TRBJ2-7; TRBD1 might be the D (6 bases). Sequences were obtained from PBMCs. CDR3 region: CASRDTTYEQYF. The CDR3 DNA reads TGTGCCAGCCGGGACACTACCTACGAGCAGTACTTC.